This record concerns one T cell receptor (beta chain) sequence. Here immunoSEQ multiplex PCR was the method, and the copy in TCRdb shows in-frame clones only, minus some. The repertoire has some 28,000 clones, around 90% of them found once; the top ten carry 0.5% to 0.6%. The source of the sample is a study of T cell changes during pregnancy in multiple sclerosis. This clonotype was obtained from a female donor in good health, enrolled as a control in a pregnancy study. The sequencing used CD4+ T cells from peripheral blood mononuclear cells, collected in the first trimester of pregnancy.

CDR3 region: CATQDRGGRYNEQFF. The CDR3 nucleotides read TGTGCCACTCAGGATAGGGGGGGCCGCTACAATGAGCAGTTCTTC. This rearrangement joins TRBV19 to TRBJ2-1; a possible D gene is TRBD2 (7 bases). The CDR3 sequence is 15 residues long. V lost 10 bases, J lost 3 bases, and 19 bases lay in between. The V gene's germline CDR1 is LNHDA and CDR2 SQIVND (reference sequence).